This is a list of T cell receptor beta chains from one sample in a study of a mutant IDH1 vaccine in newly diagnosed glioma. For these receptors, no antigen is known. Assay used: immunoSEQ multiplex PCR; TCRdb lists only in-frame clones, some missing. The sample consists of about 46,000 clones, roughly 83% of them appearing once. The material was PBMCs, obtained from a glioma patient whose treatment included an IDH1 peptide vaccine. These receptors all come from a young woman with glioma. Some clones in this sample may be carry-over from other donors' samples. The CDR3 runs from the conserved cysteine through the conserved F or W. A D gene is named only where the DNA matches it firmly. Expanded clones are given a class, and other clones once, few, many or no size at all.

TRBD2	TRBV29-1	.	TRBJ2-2	CSVGEGTGELFF	TGCAGCGTTGGGGAGGGCACCGGGGAGCTGTTTTTT
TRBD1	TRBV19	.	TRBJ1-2	CASSIEPQGIYGYTF	TGTGCCAGTAGTATAGAACCACAGGGGATCTATGGCTACACCTTC
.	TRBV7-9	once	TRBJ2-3	CASRREVGPSTDTQYF	TGTGCCAGCAGGCGAGAGGTGGGGCCTAGCACAGATACGCAGTATTTT
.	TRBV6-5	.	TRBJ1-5	CASSPRRAGNQPQHF	TGTGCCAGCAGTCCCCGAAGAGCTGGGAATCAGCCCCAGCATTTT
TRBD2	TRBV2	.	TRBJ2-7	CASSTPRLIGTSSYEQYF	TGTGCCAGCAGTACCCCCCGGTTGATCGGGACTAGCTCCTACGAGCAGTACTTC
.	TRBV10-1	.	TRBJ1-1	CASQLTGDAEAFF	TGCGCCAGCCAACTTACAGGAGATGCTGAAGCTTTCTTT
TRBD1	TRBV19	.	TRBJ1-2	CASIPQDRGNYGYTF	TGTGCCAGTATCCCCCAGGACAGGGGTAACTATGGCTACACCTTC
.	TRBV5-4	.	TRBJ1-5	CASSLNNQPQHF	TGTGCCAGCAGCTTGAATAATCAGCCCCAGCATTTT
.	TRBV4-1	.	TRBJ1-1	CASSHLGRGNTEAFF	TGCGCCAGCAGCCATCTGGGCAGGGGTAACACTGAAGCTTTCTTT
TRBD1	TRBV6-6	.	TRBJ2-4	CASSPGQGRDF	TGTGCCAGCAGTCCCGGACAGGGGCGAGACTTC
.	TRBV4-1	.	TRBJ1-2	CASSQGGGRSGYTF	TGCGCCAGCAGCCAGGGTGGGGGTAGGTCTGGCTACACCTTC
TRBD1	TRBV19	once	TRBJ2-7	CASKGRDRETYEQYF	TGTGCCAGTAAAGGGCGGGACAGGGAAACCTACGAGCAGTACTTC
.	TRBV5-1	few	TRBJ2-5	CASSFESGERPYQETQYF	TGCGCCAGCAGCTTTGAATCGGGGGAGCGTCCGTACCAAGAGACCCAGTACTTC
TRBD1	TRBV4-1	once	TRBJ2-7	CASSSPGQGVYEQYF	TGCGCCAGCAGCTCTCCGGGACAGGGGGTTTACGAGCAGTACTTC
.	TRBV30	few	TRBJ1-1	CAWQEIWNTEAFF	TGTGCCTGGCAAGAAATTTGGAACACTGAAGCTTTCTTT
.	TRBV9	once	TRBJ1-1	CASSVVVTEAFF	TGTGCCAGCAGCGTAGTGGTTACTGAAGCTTTCTTT
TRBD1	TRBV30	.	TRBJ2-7	CAWSVETGVYEQYF	TGTGCCTGGAGTGTGGAGACAGGGGTCTACGAGCAGTACTTC
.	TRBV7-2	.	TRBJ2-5	CASSYYRRETQYF	TGTGCCAGCAGCTACTACAGGCGGGAGACCCAGTACTTC
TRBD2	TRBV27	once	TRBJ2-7	CASSLRLAGDEQYF	TGTGCCAGCAGTTTACGACTAGCGGGAGACGAGCAGTACTTC
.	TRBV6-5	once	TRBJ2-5	CASSYLETQYQETQYF	TGTGCCAGCAGTTACCTAGAGACCCAGTACCAAGAGACCCAGTACTTC
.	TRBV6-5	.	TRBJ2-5	CASTTGGLGETQYF	TGTGCCAGCACCACTGGGGGGTTAGGCGAGACCCAGTACTTC
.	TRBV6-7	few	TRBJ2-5	CASSYPEGGGATKKETQYF	TGTGCCAGCAGTTACCCGGAGGGTGGGGGGGCGACCAAAAAAGAGACCCAGTACTTC
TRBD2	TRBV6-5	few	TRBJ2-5	CASSLAGAPQETQYF	TGTGCCAGCAGTCTAGCGGGAGCCCCCCAAGAGACCCAGTACTTC
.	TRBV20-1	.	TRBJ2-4	CSARTGPIQYF	TGCAGTGCTAGAACGGGCCCCATTCAGTACTTC
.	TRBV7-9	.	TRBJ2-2	CASSSQGLNTGELFF	TGTGCCAGCAGCTCTCAGGGCTTGAACACCGGGGAGCTGTTTTTT
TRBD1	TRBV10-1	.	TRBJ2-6	CASSDRGSGANVLTF	TGCGCCAGCAGCGACAGGGGTTCTGGGGCCAACGTCCTGACTTTC
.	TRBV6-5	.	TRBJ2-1	CASSHGLAVEQFF	TGTGCCAGCAGCCACGGTTTAGCAGTGGAGCAGTTCTTC
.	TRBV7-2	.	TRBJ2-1	CASTPAPADYNEQFF	TGTGCCAGCACCCCGGCGCCAGCAGACTACAATGAGCAGTTCTTC
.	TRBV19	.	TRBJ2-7	CASYEQYF	TGTGCCTCCTACGAGCAGTACTTC
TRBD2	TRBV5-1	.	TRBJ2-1	CASRPIGGSSYNEQFF	TGCGCCAGCCGACCCATTGGCGGGAGCTCCTACAATGAGCAGTTCTTC
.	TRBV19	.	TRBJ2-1	CASSIGQFF	TGTGCCAGTAGCATAGGGCAGTTCTTC
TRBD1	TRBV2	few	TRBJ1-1	CASSDGDRGFLNTEAFF	TGTGCCAGCAGTGACGGGGACAGGGGTTTCCTGAACACTGAAGCTTTCTTT
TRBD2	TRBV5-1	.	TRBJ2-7	CASSPGVAGYEQYF	TGCGCCAGCAGCCCCGGAGTAGCGGGCTACGAGCAGTACTTC
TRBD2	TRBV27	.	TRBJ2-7	CASSLMYGLAGNEQYF	TGTGCCAGCAGTTTAATGTATGGGCTAGCGGGAAACGAGCAGTACTTC
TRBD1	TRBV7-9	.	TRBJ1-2	CASSLATGGIGYTF	TGTGCCAGCAGCTTAGCCACAGGGGGAATCGGCTACACCTTC
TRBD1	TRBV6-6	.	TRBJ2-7	CASSSGTGNSYEQYF	TGTGCCAGCAGCTCCGGGACAGGGAACTCCTACGAGCAGTACTTC
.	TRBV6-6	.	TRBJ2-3	CASSRAGGTDTQYF	TGTGCCAGCTCTCGGGCAGGGGGGACAGATACGCAGTATTTT
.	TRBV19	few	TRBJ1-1	CASSRVRRGERTEAFF	TGTGCCAGTAGTCGGGTTCGACGAGGAGAGCGCACTGAAGCTTTCTTT
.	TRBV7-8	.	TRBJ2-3	CASGVVDTQYF	TGTGCCAGCGGAGTAGTCGATACGCAGTATTTT